The rows below give T cell receptor beta chains drawn from one sample of a study of blood T cell repertoires in COVID-19. Generated by immunoSEQ multiplex PCR, the TCRdb table keeps only in-frame clones and is missing some. The table has roughly 150,000 clones, about 88% seen once. The sample comprised peripheral blood. The receptor set was obtained from a man aged 45-65 years who had recovered from COVID-19. Both conserved end residues are part of each CDR3. Each record gives: CDR3 protein, CDR3 DNA, clone size, J gene, V gene, D gene. D genes are given only for firm matches. Some rows have no size entry. The others give once, few or many, or a class for an expanded clone.

CASSSGGKENTEAFF,TGCGCCAGCAGCTCAGGGGGCAAGGAGAACACTGAAGCTTTCTTT,-,TRBJ1-1,TRBV5-1,TRBD1
CASSDRDRAGNTIYF,TGTGCCAGTAGCGACCGGGACAGGGCTGGAAACACCATATATTTT,-,TRBJ1-3,TRBV19,TRBD1
CASLGPSGTDTQYF,TGTGCCAGCCTCGGTCCCTCTGGCACAGATACGCAGTATTTT,-,TRBJ2-3,TRBV6-5,-
CASSETSGVYNEQFF,TGTGCCAGCAGCGAAACTAGCGGGGTATACAATGAGCAGTTCTTC,-,TRBJ2-1,TRBV7-9,TRBD2
CSVEGEGRNQPQHF,TGCAGCGTTGAAGGGGAGGGCCGCAATCAGCCCCAGCATTTT,-,TRBJ1-5,TRBV29-1,-
CASSLNQPQHF,TGTGCCAGCAGTCTCAATCAGCCCCAGCATTTT,-,TRBJ1-5,TRBV12-3/TRBV12-4,-
CASSRRGGNTDTQYF,TGTGCCAGCAGCCGTCGGGGCGGGAACACAGATACGCAGTATTTT,few,TRBJ2-3,TRBV3-1/TRBV3-2,-
CASSVLQGAGYTF,TGTGCCAGCAGCGTACTGCAAGGGGCCGGCTACACCTTC,-,TRBJ1-2,TRBV9,-
CASSFGLRGSYEQYF,TGTGCCAGCAGCTTCGGACTCCGGGGATCCTACGAGCAGTACTTC,-,TRBJ2-7,TRBV5-5,-
CASSQLTSPPDTQYF,TGTGCCAGTAGTCAGCTGACTAGCCCTCCAGATACGCAGTATTTT,-,TRBJ2-3,TRBV19,TRBD2
CASSLAQVLAGGPGNEQFF,TGTGCCAGCAGCTTAGCCCAGGTGCTAGCGGGAGGGCCGGGGAATGAGCAGTTCTTC,-,TRBJ2-1,TRBV11-3,TRBD2
CASSVGQGANNSPLHF,TGTGCCAGCAGCGTAGGGCAGGGGGCTAATAATTCACCCCTCCACTTT,-,TRBJ1-6,TRBV9,TRBD1
CASSLGLEGAGQPQHF,TGTGCCAGCAGTCTTGGACTAGAGGGCGCGGGACAGCCCCAGCATTTT,few,TRBJ1-5,TRBV27,-
CASSLDTSGSTDTQYF,TGTGCCAGCAGCTTAGATACTAGCGGGAGCACAGATACGCAGTATTTT,-,TRBJ2-3,TRBV7-2,TRBD2
CASSFGQGGSPLHF,TGTGCCAGCAGTTTTGGGCAGGGGGGTTCACCCCTCCACTTT,many,TRBJ1-6,TRBV28,TRBD1
CASSVGTGSLDTQYF,TGTGCCAGCAGCGTCGGGACAGGGTCTCTGGATACGCAGTATTTT,-,TRBJ2-3,TRBV11-2,TRBD1
CASSLARDWYF,TGTGCCAGCAGCTTGGCCAGGGATTGGTACTTC,-,TRBJ2-7,TRBV5-8,-
CSASDAAQGVGELFF,TGCAGTGCTAGTGACGCAGCTCAGGGGGTCGGGGAGCTGTTTTTT,-,TRBJ2-2,TRBV20-1,TRBD1
CASSPANRVGANVLTF,TGTGCCAGCAGTCCTGCGAACAGGGTTGGGGCCAACGTCCTGACTTTC,few,TRBJ2-6,TRBV5-4,-
CASSVSSFTGLAGGRVEQFF,TGTGCCAGCAGCGTAAGTTCTTTCACGGGACTAGCGGGAGGAAGGGTTGAGCAGTTCTTC,-,TRBJ2-1,TRBV9,TRBD2